Listed below are T cell receptor beta chains from one sample, sequenced in a study of shared clonotypes between healthy human individuals. Profiling relied on immunoSEQ multiplex PCR, and the TCRdb table lists in-frame clones only, not all of them. The sample records approximately 470,000 clones, approximately 78% being singletons. The sequencing sample was made of PBMCs. These receptors were obtained from a woman in her forties in good health. Some clones in this sample may be carry-over from other donors' samples. CDR3s include the opening cysteine and the closing phenylalanine or tryptophan. Only some rows state a clone size, as once, few, many or a class for expanded clones.

V gene,J gene,clone size,CDR3 protein
TRBV5-1,TRBJ1-6,once,CASSTGQAGLGEPLHF
TRBV13,TRBJ1-4,NA,CASSGAGTGTTNEKLFF
TRBV9,TRBJ2-1,once,CASGGLADNEQFF
TRBV15,TRBJ2-7,NA,CATSRDFQGSYEQYF
TRBV9,TRBJ1-3,NA,CASSVSQGLSGNTIYF
TRBV19,TRBJ2-5,NA,CASSIYRDRGRETQYF
TRBV6-1,TRBJ2-1,NA,CATSFQGDLEQFF
TRBV27,TRBJ2-1,once,CASSLSTNNEQFF
TRBV7-2,TRBJ2-2,NA,CASSPQAGGSAGELFF
TRBV5-5,TRBJ2-2,NA,CASSLDSRTTGELFF
TRBV27,TRBJ1-5,NA,CASSLGRGHQPQHF
TRBV29-1,TRBJ1-5,NA,CSAGGGRSSSNQPKHF
TRBV4-2,TRBJ2-1,few,CASSRLLGTRGVEQFF
TRBV7-2,TRBJ1-2,NA,CASSSLGSSNYGYTF
TRBV7-9,TRBJ2-5,NA,CASSRRTGGYQETQYF
TRBV7-6,TRBJ2-1,NA,CASSPAGGPVNEQFF
TRBV28,TRBJ1-2,once,CASSLLQGANRSYTF
TRBV25-1,NA,NA,CASSELDRSYEQYF
TRBV11-2,TRBJ2-4,NA,CASRWDPSGRRRGNIQYF
TRBV19,TRBJ1-4,NA,CASSTHGPGGEKLFF
TRBV7-8,TRBJ2-5,NA,CASSYTSGRAGTQYF
TRBV6-5,TRBJ2-3,once,CASSLSRDITDTQYF
TRBV29-1,TRBJ1-1,few,CSARTGGNTEAFF
TRBV10-3,TRBJ1-2,few,CAISEADSYGYTF
TRBV18,TRBJ2-5,NA,CASSPGGLETQYF
TRBV28,TRBJ2-1,NA,CASSLGGFVFNEQFF
TRBV27,TRBJ2-3,NA,CASKTGTDTQYF
TRBV5-6,TRBJ2-7,NA,CASSRDYYEQYF
TRBV5-1,TRBJ2-5,NA,CASTLTSGFQETQYF
TRBV10-1,TRBJ1-1,NA,CASSEFIGRTEAFF
TRBV27,TRBJ2-7,NA,CASSTGTGASYEQYF
TRBV5-6,TRBJ1-1,NA,CATPPGRKNTEAFF